Each of the 21 T cell receptor beta chains below was sequenced from the same sample in a study of T cell responses to AZD1222 COVID-19 vaccine. Data came from immunoSEQ multiplex PCR; TCRdb stores just in-frame clones and leaves some out. The sample has 92,000 or so clones; approximately 90% are singletons. Sequencing was performed on peripheral blood, taken 28 days after the second AZD1222 dose. The source is an adult who received the AZD1222 COVID-19 vaccine.

The rearrangement links TRBV6-5 to TRBJ1-2; TRBD1 might be the D (5 bases). Between the trimmed V and J ends, which lost 4 bases and 3 bases, there was a span of 12 bases. The CDR3 length is 14 residues. Germline CDR1 reads MNHEY; CDR2 reads SVGAGI. The DNA for the CDR3 is TGTGCCAGCAGTTCCGATAGGACATACTATGGCTACACCTTC. It translates to CASSSDRTYYGYTF.

V and J are TRBV6-5 and TRBJ1-1; a possible D gene is TRBD1 (5 bases). The V end lost 0 bases, the J end lost 1 base, and 12 bases lay between the germline ends. CDR3 size: 16 residues. Per germline, CDR1 MNHEY and CDR2 SVGAGI. CDR3 sequence: CASSYSLGEGNTEAFF. CDR3 bases: TGTGCCAGCAGTTACTCTCTGGGGGAAGGGAACACTGAAGCTTTCTTT.

J is TRBJ2-1 and V is TRBV5-6; perhaps TRBD1 as D (6 bases). The germline V gene encodes CDR1 SGHDT and CDR2 YYEEEE. The V and J ends lost 4 bases and 6 bases respectively, with 14 bases between them. The CDR3 contains 14 residues. The CDR3 nucleotides are TGTGCCAGCAGCCTCCGGGACACTGTCAATGAGCAGTTCTTC. Amino acids: CASSLRDTVNEQFF.

The V gene is TRBV7-2, the J gene TRBJ1-2, with D maybe TRBD1 (6 bases). CDR3 length: 18 amino acids. With 4 bases removed from V and 1 base from J, the gap between germline ends came to 22 bases. CDR1 SGHTA and CDR2 FQGNSA come from the germline V gene. The CDR3 bases are TGTGCCAGCAGCTGGGCACGCAGAGGACAGAAGATTAACTATGGCTACACCTTC. It encodes CASSWARRGQKINYGYTF. The complete variable domain, with remaining parts taken from reference TRBV7-2 and TRBJ1-2, reads GAGVSQSPSNKVTEKGKDVELRCDPISGHTALYWYRQSLGQGLEFLIYFQGNSAPDKSGLPSDRFSAERTGGSVSTLTIQRTQQEDSAVYLCASSWARRGQKINYGYTFGSGTRLTVV.

The V and J genes are TRBV14 and TRBJ2-1; perhaps TRBD1 as D (5 bases). The CDR3 runs to 13 residues. V lost 3 bases to trimming and J lost 7 bases, with 10 bases between them. The germline V gene has CDR1 SGHDN and CDR2 FVKESK. CDR3 nucleotides: TGTGCCAGCAGCCAGGGGCGGATAAATGAGCAGTTCTTC. As protein: CASSQGRINEQFF.

This clone was counted ten times or more. J is TRBJ2-3 and V is TRBV6-4; TRBD2 agrees at 12 bases. The CDR3 is 15 amino acids. The germline V gene has CDR1 MRHNA and CDR2 SNTAGT. V trimming: 4 bases; J trimming: 1 base; junction bases outside the gene matches: 0. The CDR3 sequence: CASSGTSGGTDTQYF. CDR3 nucleotides: TGTGCCAGCAGTGGGACTAGCGGGGGCACAGATACGCAGTATTTT.

This sequence joins TRBV5-1 and TRBJ1-3, with D tentatively TRBD1 (5 bases). The CDR3 is 15 residues long. Germline V gene data show CDR1 as SGHRS and CDR2 as YFSETQ. Trimming cost V 4 bases and J 4 bases, with 15 bases left between them. The CDR3 is CASSKDRTPGNTIYF. CDR3 sequence (DNA): TGCGCCAGCAGCAAGGACCGGACACCCGGAAACACCATATATTTT.

The DNA for the CDR3 is TGTGCCAGCAGTTTATCGGTGCGGGCGCGGGGGCCCCAGTACTTC. It codes for CASSLSVRARGPQYF. This chain links TRBV27 with TRBJ2-5; a possible D gene is TRBD2 (7 bases). Germline V gene sequence: CDR1 MNHEY, CDR2 SMNVEV (reference sequence). The CDR3 totals 15 residues. V was clipped by 0 bases and J by 9 bases, with 17 bases between them.

The chain carries TRBV10-3 and TRBJ1-3; D perhaps matches TRBD1 (5 bases). Germline values: CDR1 ENHRY, CDR2 SYGVKD. The CDR3 loop spans 16 amino acids. V was trimmed by 2 bases and J by 0 bases, leaving 11 bases between them. CDR3 nucleotides: TGTGCCATCAGTGAGGGGGACGGTTTCTCTGGAAACACCATATATTTT. It codes for CAISEGDGFSGNTIYF.

V usage is TRBV6-1 and J usage is TRBJ2-7, with 8 bases aligning to TRBD2. CDR3 length equals 15 residues. In germline, CDR1 is MNHNS, CDR2 SASEGT. J lost 4 bases, V lost 5 bases, and 10 bases had no gene match. CDR3 nucleotide sequence: TGTGCCAGCAGTACCACAGCGGGGGTGAGATACGAGCAGTACTTC. Amino acid sequence: CASSTTAGVRYEQYF.

The rearrangement links TRBV28 to TRBJ2-5, with 11 bases that match TRBD2. CDR3 length: 15 amino acids. CDR1 and CDR2 (germline): MDHEN, SYDVKM. V was clipped by 7 bases and J by 1 base; unmatched bases: 5. CDR3 residues: CASTRTSGLQETQYF. The CDR3 bases are TGTGCCAGCACCCGGACTAGCGGGCTCCAAGAGACCCAGTACTTC.

This chain links TRBV10-1 with TRBJ1-6; no definite D call. Germline loops: CDR1 WNHNN, CDR2 SYGVQD (reference sequence). This CDR3 has 14 residues. Trimming cost V 3 bases and J 13 bases, with 16 bases left between them. The CDR3 nucleotides are TGCGCCAGCAGTGAATTTCGGGTGAAAAGTCCCCTCCACTTT. As protein: CASSEFRVKSPLHF.

This chain connects TRBV18 to TRBJ2-3, with a possible D match to TRBD2 (6 bases). Germline V gene sequence: CDR1 KGHSH, CDR2 LQKENI. The V gene lost 2 bases and the J gene lost 5 bases, with 11 bases spanning the gap. This CDR3 is built from 14 residues. DNA for the CDR3: TGTGCCAGCTCACCAGCGGGGACCCGAGATACGCAGTATTTT. Protein: CASSPAGTRDTQYF.

CDR3 region: CASGLWDGYTF. DNA for the CDR3: TGTGCTAGTGGTTTGTGGGATGGCTACACCTTC. The chain recombines TRBV12-5 with TRBJ1-2; D unresolved. V lost 2 bases and J 6 bases, leaving 4 bases between the germline ends. CDR1 and CDR2 from the germline V gene are LGHNT and FRNRAP. This CDR3 region has 11 residues.

This clone occurred a few times. This sequence joins TRBV5-5 and TRBJ1-1; D gene unclear. The CDR3 contains 14 residues. Between the trimmed V and J ends, which lost 0 bases and 2 bases, there was a span of 8 bases. The germline V gene encodes CDR1 SGHKS and CDR2 YYEKEE (reference sequence). Here the CDR3 reads CASSLARRNTEAFF. As DNA, the CDR3 is TGTGCCAGCAGCTTGGCGAGACGAAACACTGAAGCTTTCTTT.

The chain joins TRBV5-5 to TRBJ1-1, with D possibly matching TRBD1 (6 bases). Per the germline V gene, CDR1 is SGHKS and CDR2 is YYEKEE (reference sequence). The length of the CDR3 is 14 residues. The V end lost 4 bases, the J end lost 5 bases, and 15 bases lay between the germline ends. The CDR3 protein is CASSPGQGWTEAFF. DNA of the CDR3: TGTGCCAGCAGCCCGGGGCAGGGGTGGACTGAAGCTTTCTTT.

The rearrangement uses TRBV11-2 and TRBJ1-4; D gene ambiguous. V was cut by 0 bases and J by 4 bases, with 15 bases left in between. Germline values: CDR1 SGHAT, CDR2 FQNNGV. This CDR3 contains 17 residues. The DNA of the CDR3 is TGTGCCAGCAGCTTAGATGCAGGCGGCAGCCTTAATGAAAAACTGTTTTTT. Translated: CASSLDAGGSLNEKLFF.

This clone came up a few times. The chain couples TRBV6-2 or TRBV6-3 to TRBJ1-5; 7 nucleotides line up with TRBD1. V gave up 5 bases and J gave up 1 base; unmatched junction bases: 11. Germline V lookup: CDR1 MNHEY, CDR2 SVGEGT. The CDR3 runs 17 residues. The chain's CDR3 is CASSPTGWGMSNQPQHF. CDR3 DNA sequence: TGTGCCAGCAGTCCGACAGGGTGGGGGATGAGCAATCAGCCCCAGCATTTT.

The rearrangement uses TRBV7-8 and TRBJ1-3; weak D call: TRBD1 (6 bases). The V end lost 4 bases, the J end lost 1 base, and 14 bases lay between the germline ends. The CDR3 has 16 amino acids. Germline-derived CDR1 and CDR2 are SGHVS and FQNEAQ. In DNA, the CDR3 is TGTGCCAGCAGCTCGGGACAACGAAGATCTGGAAACACCATATATTTT. This translates into CASSSGQRRSGNTIYF.

The gene calls are TRBV12-3 or TRBV12-4 and TRBJ2-5; TRBD2 is a possible D gene (6 bases). The CDR3 covers 13 residues. Trimming shortened V by 4 bases and J by 4 bases, and 10 bases separated the two germline ends. CDR3 coding DNA: TGTGCCAGCAGTTCAGGGAGGCGAGAGACCCAGTACTTC. Translating gives CASSSGRRETQYF.

The CDR3 is CASSLVLAGSTDTQYF. DNA for the CDR3: TGCGCCAGCAGCTTGGTCCTAGCGGGGAGCACAGATACGCAGTATTTT. The genes are TRBV5-1 and TRBJ2-3; 9 positions match TRBD2. V lost 0 bases, J lost 0 bases, and 2 bases stayed unmatched. This CDR3 has 16 amino acids. Germline CDR1 is SGHRS and CDR2 is YFSETQ. The complete variable domain, with remaining parts taken from reference TRBV5-1 and TRBJ2-3, reads KAGVTQTPRYLIKTRGQQVTLSCSPISGHRSVSWYQQTPGQGLQFLFEYFSETQRNKGNFPGRFSGRQFSNSRSEMNVSTLELGDSALYLCASSLVLAGSTDTQYFGPGTRLTVL.